Shown below are 10 T cell receptor beta chains from a single sample sequenced in a study of OX40 agonist ivuxolimab in advanced cancers. TCRdb's copy holds only in-frame clones and misses some; the assay was immunoSEQ multiplex PCR. The sample holds about 20,000 clones; approximately 86% are singletons and the top ten take about a fifth. The sequencing here drew on CD4+ or CD8+ T cells sorted from blood, taken in a trial of the OX40 agonist ivuxolimab. These receptors came from an adult with an advanced solid tumor such as melanoma, head and neck, liver or kidney cancer.

The J gene is TRBJ2-3, the V gene TRBV14, with D possibly called TRBD1 or TRBD2 (7 bases each). Per the germline V gene, CDR1 is SGHDN and CDR2 is FVKESK. Trimming removed 4 bases at V and 7 bases at J, with 15 bases between. The CDR3 totals 14 residues. For the CDR3, the DNA is TGTGCCAGCAGCCGAGACAGGGAGGGTTATACGCAGTATTTT. This translates into CASSRDREGYTQYF.

This clone came up a few times. The junction shows a germline mismatch at one end, possibly a read error. Other nucleotide sequences in the sample specify the same CDR3. The genes are TRBV5-1 and TRBJ2-3; no reliable D call. The CDR3 length is 15 residues. Germline V gives CDR1 SGHRS, CDR2 YFSETQ. CDR3 nucleotide sequence: TGTGCCAGCAGCCCCCGATTAGCTGCCGCTGATACGCAGTATTTT. Translation gives CASSPRLAAADTQYF.

The chain links TRBV5-4 to TRBJ2-7; the D call may be TRBD1 or TRBD2 (5 bases each). Deletions cut 4 bases from V and 5 bases from J, with 19 bases between. In germline, CDR1 is SGHNT, CDR2 YYREEE (reference sequence). This CDR3 has 15 amino acids. CDR3: CASSPIHRGADEQYF. The CDR3 nucleotides read TGTGCCAGCAGCCCTATCCACCGAGGGGCGGACGAGCAGTACTTC.

This clone was detected only once. The CDR3 region has the DNA TGTGCCAGCTCACCCCGGGAAGACTACGAGCAGTACTTC. Residues: CASSPREDYEQYF. The chain uses TRBV18 and TRBJ2-7; D might be TRBD2 (5 bases). This CDR3 contains 13 residues. Germline V lookup: CDR1 KGHSH, CDR2 LQKENI. The ends were cut back, 3 bases at V and 3 bases at J, with 9 bases in the middle.

The rearrangement links TRBV4-1 to TRBJ1-1; perhaps TRBD1 as D (6 bases). Trimming shortened V by 4 bases and J by 8 bases, and 17 bases separated the two germline ends. The germline CDR1 and CDR2 sequences are MGHRA and YSYEKL. This CDR3 spans 14 amino acids. CDR3 nucleotides: TGCGCCAGCAGCCTGGGTGCCTTACAGGGAGAAGCTTTCTTT. Translation: CASSLGALQGEAFF.

The chain is built from TRBV11-2 and TRBJ2-7, with D perhaps given as TRBD1 or TRBD2 (5 bases each). V lost 0 bases and J lost 12, with 15 bases in between. The germline V gene has CDR1 SGHAT and CDR2 FQNNGV. The CDR3 is 13 residues long. Written as DNA, the CDR3 is TGTGCCAGCAGCTTAGAGGGACCATGGGGAGCGTACTTC. This sequence encodes CASSLEGPWGAYF.

The V call is TRBV7-3, the J call TRBJ2-1; TRBD1 aligns across 7 bases. There are 16 residues in the CDR3. Per the germline V gene, CDR1 is SGHTA and CDR2 is FQGTGA. V was pared by 2 bases and J by 3 bases, with 7 bases of the junction left unmatched. This CDR3 is CASSLGVGGFYNEQFF. Written as DNA, the CDR3 is TGTGCCAGCAGCTTAGGGGTAGGGGGCTTCTACAATGAGCAGTTCTTC.

V usage is TRBV4-1 and J usage is TRBJ2-5; D uncertain. The CDR3 loop spans 15 amino acids. V lost 3 bases and J 0 bases, leaving 11 bases between the germline ends. Per germline, CDR1 MGHRA and CDR2 YSYEKL. The CDR3 region has the DNA TGCGCCAGCAGCCATCCTAAGGGCCACCAAGAGACCCAGTACTTC. It translates to CASSHPKGHQETQYF.

The chain is built from TRBV28 and TRBJ2-1; TRBD2 matches 10 bases. Unmatched junction bases numbered 4, after V lost 2 bases and J lost 0 bases. Germline values: CDR1 MDHEN, CDR2 SYDVKM. This CDR3 is built from 17 residues. The CDR3 DNA follows: TGTGCCAGCAGTTTAGGTAGCGGGGGGAGCTCCTACAATGAGCAGTTCTTC. Residues: CASSLGSGGSSYNEQFF.

V gene TRBV25-1 combines with J gene TRBJ2-5; no firm D call. The CDR3 has 10 amino acids. Trimming shortened V by 10 bases and J by 10 bases, and 13 bases separated the two germline ends. Germline V gene data show CDR1 as MGHDK and CDR2 as SYGVNS. The CDR3 coding sequence is TGTGCCACCCTGGACGCAAACCAGTACTTC. It is translated as CATLDANQYF.